This T cell receptor (beta chain) appears in the sequencing data of a study of blood T cell repertoires in COVID-19. Study overall: PBMCs, B-cell-depleted T cells, or T cells were the source of the cDNA or gDNA that made up the material.

All enrollees were roughly 18 to 100 years old and from roughly 22 US areas. Donors in Cohort 3 counted as recovered after two negative PCRs, clearance, or symptom resolution. Original analysis: By means of reference gene primer amplification, nucleated cell counts were estimated. The data were produced by immunoSEQ multiplex PCR, yet TCRdb's version contains in-frame clones alone and is incomplete. The D gene and trimming were derived from the DNA, and the V and J assignments and clone size from that table. This repertoire shows about 380,000 clones, 88% found once; its top ten account for about 1.1%. The V end was cut by 5 bases, the J end by 7 bases, with 14 bases between. Per the germline V gene, CDR1 is MNHEY and CDR2 is SMNVEV (reference sequence). The CDR3 sequence is 13 residues long.

Sequencing was carried out using PBMCs or T cells enriched from blood (not recorded which). The chain uses TRBV27 and TRBJ1-2, with D uncertain. The sequence came from a woman aged 18-35 years who had recovered from COVID-19. Here the CDR3 DNA reads TGTGCCAGCAGTCCGATTGGCCCCAGTGGCTACACCTTC. Translation: CASSPIGPSGYTF.